A single sample gave rise to the 18 T cell receptor beta chains below, sequenced in a study of long-term antiretroviral therapy in people with HIV. Version v3.0 of the immunoSEQ assay ran at survey level. The method was immunoSEQ multiplex PCR; TCRdb's version includes in-frame clones alone and lacks a portion of them. The sample lists thousands of clones; roughly 80% were seen once. Sequencing used unsorted PBMCs, obtained 0.4 years before starting antiretroviral therapy. The receptors come from a man aged 30-40 years with HIV.

This chain uses TRBV9 with TRBJ1-1; weak D call: TRBD1 (5 bases). Germline V lookup: CDR1 SGDLS, CDR2 YYNGEE. The V end lost 4 bases, the J end lost 4 bases, and 11 bases lay between the germline ends. The CDR3 consists of 13 residues. The CDR3 DNA reads TGTGCCAGCAGCCCAGGGTCTTCCACTGAAGCTTTCTTT. Translation gives CASSPGSSTEAFF.

V gene TRBV2 combines with J gene TRBJ2-3; TRBD2 agrees at 8 bases. The germline CDR1 and CDR2 sequences are SNHLY and FYNNEI. The CDR3 contains 14 residues. J gave up 2 bases and V 8 bases, and 6 bases lay outside the gene matches. As DNA, the CDR3 is TGTGCCAGCCTTCTAGCGGGTCCCACAGATACGCAGTATTTT. It is translated as CASLLAGPTDTQYF. Full variable domain (rest looked up from reference TRBV2 and TRBJ2-3): EPEVTQTPSHQVTQMGQEVILRCVPISNHLYFYWYRQILGQKVEFLVSFYNNEISEKSEIFDDQFSVERPDGSNFTLKIRSTKLEDSAMYFCASLLAGPTDTQYFGPGTRLTVL.

This clone was recorded only once. V is TRBV30 and J is TRBJ2-3, with D possibly being TRBD1 (6 bases). CDR3 length: 14 amino acids. Germline loops: CDR1 GTSNPN, CDR2 SVGIG (reference sequence). The V end lost 2 bases, the J end lost 4 bases, and 13 bases lay between the germline ends. CDR3 nucleotides: TGTGCCTGGAGTCACAGGGTCGGGGCAGATACGCAGTATTTT. Translation gives CAWSHRVGADTQYF. Full variable domain (remainder filled in from reference TRBV30 and TRBJ2-3): SQTIHQWPATLVQPVGSPLSLECTVEGTSNPNLYWYRQAAGRGLQLLFYSVGIGQISSEVPQNLSASRPQDRQFILSSKKLLLSDSGFYLCAWSHRVGADTQYFGPGTRLTVL.

The chain recombines TRBV29-1 with TRBJ1-1; TRBD1 might be the D (5 bases). The CDR3 contains 12 residues. CDR1 SQVTM and CDR2 ANQGSEA come from the germline V gene. The V end lost 7 bases, the J end lost 1 base, and 10 bases lay between the germline ends. The CDR3 sequence is CSGAGQNTEAFF. CDR3 bases: TGCAGCGGGGCGGGGCAGAACACTGAAGCTTTCTTT.

The chain employs TRBV15 and TRBJ2-6; D is unresolved. V dropped 0 bases and J dropped 0 bases, with 3 bases sitting between them. CDR1 is LNHNV and CDR2 is YYDKDF in the germline V gene (reference sequence). The CDR3 has 15 amino acids. The CDR3 region is CATSRDVSGANVLTF. For the CDR3, the DNA is TGTGCCACCAGCAGAGATGTCTCTGGGGCCAACGTCCTGACTTTC. The full variable domain, in which reference TRBV15 and TRBJ2-6 provide the parts outside the CDR3, is DAMVIQNPRYQVTQFGKPVTLSCSQTLNHNVMYWYQQKSSQAPKLLFHYYDKDFNNEADTPDNFQSRRPNTSFCFLDIRSPGLGDTAMYLCATSRDVSGANVLTFGAGSRLTVL.

The chain recombines TRBV5-1 with TRBJ2-7; TRBD1 is a possible D gene (5 bases). Germline-derived CDR1 and CDR2 are SGHRS and YFSETQ. V was pared by 0 bases and J by 3 bases, with 22 bases between. The CDR3 runs 18 residues. CDR3 DNA: TGCGCCAGCAGCTTGGGCGGTGGCAGGGTGGGGAATGGCTACGAGCAGTACTTC. Translation: CASSLGGGRVGNGYEQYF.

This chain uses TRBV4-2 with TRBJ1-2; TRBD1 matches 11 bases. Losses at the gene ends were 0 bases for V and 7 bases for J; bases not matched to a gene: 7. The CDR3 sequence is 16 residues long. CDR1 and CDR2 (germline): LGHNA, YNFKEQ. CDR3: CASSQDHRTGGAGYTF. CDR3 nucleotide sequence: TGTGCCAGCAGCCAAGACCATCGGACAGGGGGCGCTGGCTACACCTTC.

CDR3 bases: TGTGCCAGCAGAAGGGGGGAGGCATCGCGGGGCTACACCTTC. This gives the protein CASRRGEASRGYTF. J is TRBJ1-2 and V is TRBV6-5; D is possibly TRBD1 (6 bases). Germline loops: CDR1 MNHEY, CDR2 SVGAGI. This CDR3 spans 14 amino acids. V was shortened by 6 bases and J by 8 bases, with 19 bases between the two germline ends.

CDR3 in amino acids: CASSQLRRGYTF. The CDR3 DNA reads TGTGCCAGCAGTCAACTAAGACGGGGCTACACCTTC. The rearrangement joins TRBV28 to TRBJ1-2, with D unclear. The germline V gene encodes CDR1 MDHEN and CDR2 SYDVKM. Trimming took 5 bases from V and 8 from J, leaving 12 bases between them. The CDR3 extends over 12 amino acids.

Only a few counts were recorded for this clone. V usage is TRBV30 and J usage is TRBJ2-7; D may be TRBD1 (6 bases). CDR1 is GTSNPN and CDR2 is SVGIG in the germline V gene (reference sequence). The CDR3 runs to 14 residues. The germline V and J ends were trimmed by 3 bases and 2 bases, with 14 bases remaining between them. In DNA form, the CDR3 reads TGTGCCTGGAGACCCCGACAGGCGACCTACGAGCAGTACTTC. Encoded protein: CAWRPRQATYEQYF.

The chain uses TRBV4-3 and TRBJ1-1, with 7 bases lining up with TRBD1. J was trimmed by 5 bases and V by 5 bases; bases with no gene match: 5. The CDR3 spans 13 residues. Germline V CDR1 and CDR2: LGHNA, YSLEER. The CDR3 sequence is CASSLGGRTEAFF. For the CDR3, the DNA is TGCGCCAGCAGCTTAGGGGGCAGGACTGAAGCTTTCTTT.

The gene calls are TRBV6-6 and TRBJ1-2; D gene uncertain. The CDR3 totals 13 residues. The V end was cut by 6 bases, the J end by 0 bases, with 8 bases between. Germline V gives CDR1 MNHNY, CDR2 SVGAGI (reference sequence). CDR3 nucleotide sequence: TGTGCCAGCAGCCCCAGCTCTAACTATGGCTACACCTTC. Its translation is CASSPSSNYGYTF.

The chain recombines TRBV5-6 with TRBJ1-5; D ambiguous. The length of the CDR3 is 16 residues. Between the trimmed V and J ends, which lost 2 bases and 2 bases, there was a span of 14 bases. Germline loops: CDR1 SGHDT, CDR2 YYEEEE. This CDR3 is CASSFGKHRGNQPQHF. The DNA of the CDR3 is TGTGCCAGCAGCTTTGGCAAACATAGGGGCAATCAGCCCCAGCATTTT.

The chain uses TRBV6-5 and TRBJ2-2, with D maybe TRBD1 (6 bases). Germline values: CDR1 MNHEY, CDR2 SVGAGI. Trimming pared 0 bases from V and 1 base from J, leaving 6 bases between. The CDR3 consists of 15 residues. In nucleotides, the CDR3 is TGTGCCAGCAGTTACTCGACAGGGAACACCGGGGAGCTGTTTTTT. Translation gives CASSYSTGNTGELFF.

This chain links TRBV30 with TRBJ2-2; D remains unclear. The CDR3 contains 14 residues. The V gene's germline CDR1 is GTSNPN and CDR2 SVGIG (reference sequence). Deletions cut 4 bases from V and 9 bases from J, with 18 bases between. CDR3 bases: TGTGCCTGGAACCAAGACCCGGATTATTGGGAGCTGTTTTTT. Translation gives CAWNQDPDYWELFF.

The chain is built from TRBV30 and TRBJ2-7; D uncertain. The CDR3 spans 12 residues. Per the germline V gene, CDR1 is GTSNPN and CDR2 is SVGIG (reference sequence). Trimming cost V 4 bases and J 0 bases, with 7 bases left between them. CDR3 bases: TGTGCCTGGAATGACAACTCCTACGAGCAGTACTTC. Its protein is CAWNDNSYEQYF.

The rearrangement links TRBV6-5 to TRBJ1-2; TRBD1 might be the D (6 bases). Trimming left V 0 bases short and J 3 bases short, with 8 bases between. The CDR3 consists of 14 residues. The germline V gene has CDR1 MNHEY and CDR2 SVGAGI. The CDR3: CASSYSEGDYGYTF. Here the CDR3 DNA reads TGTGCCAGCAGTTACTCTGAGGGGGACTATGGCTACACCTTC.

The rearrangement uses TRBV5-8 and TRBJ2-7; D is unresolved. The ends were cut back, 4 bases at V and 4 bases at J, with 15 bases in the middle. The CDR3 extends over 14 amino acids. Germline values: CDR1 SGHTS, CDR2 YDEGEE. This chain's CDR3 is CASSAIWGGYEQYF. The CDR3 DNA reads TGTGCCAGCAGCGCCATTTGGGGTGGTTACGAGCAGTACTTC.